This T cell receptor (beta chain) was retrieved from a study of Ad26.COV2.S vaccination and SARS-CoV-2 variants. Measured with immunoSEQ multiplex PCR; TCRdb has only the in-frame clones, and not every one. The sample lists around 300,000 clones, 80% to 90% occurring once. Between the trimmed V and J ends, which lost 5 bases and 2 bases, there was a span of 4 bases. The CDR3 extends over 12 amino acids. CDR1 LNHNV and CDR2 YYDKDF come from the germline V gene (reference sequence). The treatment was: 15 to 20 received Ad26.COV2.S at low or high dose, single or two shots; about 5 received placebo; per-sample allocation not given. Collection of samples fell on day 63 after the first vaccine or placebo injection.

Specimen: peripheral blood, collected in a trial of Ad26.COV2.S vaccine versus placebo. V gene TRBV15 combines with J gene TRBJ1-3; unclear D gene. The TCR was taken from a person between 18 and 60 years old who received the Ad26.COV2.S COVID-19 vaccine or a placebo. CDR3 nucleotide sequence: TGTGCCACCAGCTTCCCTGGAAACACCATATATTTT. Translation: CATSFPGNTIYF.